The 3 T cell receptor beta chains below all came from one sample that was sequenced in a study of T cell clonality in common variable immunodeficiency. Method: immunoSEQ multiplex PCR; TCRdb's copy keeps in-frame clones and lacks some. The specimen gives approximately 51,000 clones without singletons; the ten biggest hold approximately 5.9%. Sequenced input: peripheral blood mononuclear cells. These TCRs come from a person aged 18 to 70 in good health.

At least ten counts were recorded for this clone. The read stops 3 residues short of the end of the CDR3; the missing end is completed from the germline J gene. This chain joins TRBV29-1 and TRBJ2-7, with 7 bases that match TRBD1. V was pared by 4 bases and J by 2 bases, with 5 bases of the junction left unmatched. Germline assignment: CDR1 SQVTM and CDR2 ANQGSEA. This CDR3 region has 13 residues. CDR3 in amino acids: CSVARTGPYEQYF. CDR3 DNA (partial): TGCAGCGTTGCCCGGACAGGTCCCTACGAG.

The table lists this clone with many counts. The CDR3 end lies 3 residues beyond the end of the read and is filled in from the germline J gene. The chain uses TRBV19 and TRBJ2-7; D is ambiguous. The CDR3 consists of 13 residues. Germline V gene sequence: CDR1 LNHDA, CDR2 SQIVND (reference sequence). Trimming stripped 7 bases from V and 5 bases from J, with 15 bases between. The CDR3 loop reads CASKAPPMDEQYF. The sequenced CDR3 bases are TGTGCCAGTAAAGCACCCCCAATGGACGAG. The full variable domain, with the rest looked up from reference TRBV19 and TRBJ2-7, is DGGITQSPKYLFRKEGQNVTLSCEQNLNHDAMYWYRQDPGQGLRLIYYSQIVNDFQKGDIAEGYSVSREKKESFPLTVTSAQKNPTAFYLCASKAPPMDEQYFGPGTRLTVT.

Ten or more counts support this clone. The sequenced CDR3 bases are TGTGCCAGCAGTGAAGTTCGCGGGGGGGTGACAGATACG. Translation: CASSEVRGGVTDT. The full CDR3 sequence reads CASSEVRGGVTDTQYF. This rearrangement joins TRBV6-1 to TRBJ2-3; TRBD2 aligns across 9 bases. The read ends 3 residues early relative to the CDR3; the germline J gene fills the gap. After removal of 1 base from V and 3 bases from J, the junction contained 5 bases not matched to a gene. The germline CDR1 and CDR2 sequences are MNHNS and SASEGT. The CDR3 length is 16 residues.